The 15 T cell receptor beta chains in this list originate from one sample, sequenced in a study of post-analysis software for immune sequencing data. The antigens these receptors bind are not known. General study results and limits: Roughly 5 TRBV segments (TRBV5-6, TRBV5-1 and TRBV20-1 among them) occurred more frequently in patients than in controls.

Unique molecular identifiers featured in each of the TCR beta cDNA libraries. Via MiXCR, TCRdb re-called the PCR reads, giving one row per CDR3 protein. The sample includes about 460,000 distinct CDR3 sequences, around 40% of them seen just once. Sample: blood. The receptors here all came from a girl aged 10-17 years with multiple sclerosis.

The J gene is TRBJ2-5, the V gene TRBV20-1; D possibly uses TRBD1 or TRBD2 (5 bases each). This CDR3 has 15 residues. The V end was cut by 2 bases, the J end by 4 bases, with 17 bases between. CDR1 is DFQATT and CDR2 is SNEGSKA in the germline V gene (reference sequence). The CDR3 nucleotides are TGCAGTGCTAGATCGGGACCCTACTCCCCAGAGACCCAGTACTTC. It yields the protein CSARSGPYSPETQYF.

The J gene is TRBJ2-1, the V gene TRBV29-1; 8 bases line up with TRBD2. The germline V gene has CDR1 SQVTM and CDR2 ANQGSEA. Unmatched junction bases numbered 7, after V lost 4 bases and J lost 2 bases. The CDR3 extends over 15 amino acids. The CDR3 DNA reads as TGCAGCGTTGGGGCTAGCGGGTACCCCTACAATGAGCAGTTCTTC. It translates to CSVGASGYPYNEQFF.

The CDR3 is CASSPRLMRVWQYF. In DNA form, the CDR3 reads TGTGCCAGCAGTCCCAGACTAATGAGGGTTTGGCAGTACTTC. The chain links TRBV12-3 or TRBV12-4 to TRBJ2-7; D is perhaps TRBD2 (5 bases). V lost 5 bases to trimming and J lost 9 bases, with 20 bases between them. This CDR3 has 14 amino acids.

This clonotype was counted between two and nine times. This chain uses TRBV11-2 with TRBJ2-5, with D perhaps TRBD2 (7 bases). From germline, CDR1 is SGHAT and CDR2 FQNNGV. This CDR3 is 15 amino acids long. Trimming shortened V by 10 bases and J by 4 bases, and 22 bases separated the two germline ends. The CDR3 region is CATRRGGGSTETQYF. In DNA form, the CDR3 reads TGTGCCACCCGAAGGGGGGGCGGGAGTACAGAGACCCAGTACTTC.

V gene TRBV20-1 combines with J gene TRBJ2-4; D uncertain. The CDR3 runs to 11 residues. Per the germline V gene, CDR1 is DFQATT and CDR2 is SNEGSKA (reference sequence). Trimming took 6 bases from V and 8 from J, leaving 11 bases between them. The CDR3 protein is CSAGWRDIQYF. As DNA, the CDR3 is TGCAGTGCCGGATGGAGAGACATTCAGTACTTC.

This clonotype was observed a handful of times. The chain has TRBV20-1 and TRBJ1-5; TRBD1 aligns across 7 bases. CDR1 is DFQATT, CDR2 SNEGSKA, per germline (reference sequence). The V gene end was trimmed by 6 bases and the J gene end by 9 bases; junction bases not matched to a gene: 11. CDR3 length: 13 amino acids. CDR3 bases: TGCAGTGCGCACGGGGACAGTCATGGGCCCCAGCATTTT. It yields the protein CSAHGDSHGPQHF.

The rearrangement links TRBV5-1 to TRBJ2-7, with D possibly called TRBD1 or TRBD2 (6 bases each). The germline CDR1 and CDR2 sequences are SGHRS and YFSETQ. The CDR3 contains 17 residues. V lost 0 bases and J lost 2, with 18 bases in between. The CDR3 protein is CASSLARVGGDTYEQYF. CDR3 DNA: TGCGCCAGCAGCTTGGCCAGGGTTGGCGGGGACACCTACGAGCAGTACTTC.

This clonotype was observed a few times. V gene TRBV12-3 or TRBV12-4 combines with J gene TRBJ1-5; no clear D. This CDR3 has 17 amino acids. Trimming left V 2 bases short and J 11 bases short, with 25 bases between. CDR3 loop: CASSLSRSVLIKGAQHF. CDR3 coding DNA: TGTGCCAGCAGTTTATCCCGGTCCGTCCTGATAAAGGGAGCCCAGCATTTT.

The rearrangement joins TRBV29-1 to TRBJ2-5; possibly TRBD1 for D (6 bases). CDR3 length equals 13 residues. V was clipped by 6 bases and J by 11 bases, with 22 bases between them. Germline V gives CDR1 SQVTM, CDR2 ANQGSEA. The CDR3 nucleotides are TGCAGCGTGTCAGAACAGGGTCCGCACAAGCAGTACTTC. Its translation is CSVSEQGPHKQYF. Based on the CDR3 plus reference TRBV29-1 and TRBJ2-5, the full variable domain is SAVISQKPSRDICQRGTSLTIQCQVDSQVTMMFWYRQQPGQSLTLIATANQGSEATYESGFVIDKFPISRPNLTFSTLTVSNMSPEDSSIYLCSVSEQGPHKQYFGPGTRLLVL.

CDR3 DNA sequence: TGTGCCAGCAGCTGGGGGGCTCTAGTCTCCTACGAGCAGTACTTC. Protein sequence: CASSWGALVSYEQYF. The V call is TRBV7-6, the J call TRBJ2-7; either TRBD1 or TRBD2 may fit D (6 bases each). In germline, CDR1 is SGHVS, CDR2 FNYEAQ. The V and J ends lost 4 bases and 0 bases respectively, with 13 bases between them. The CDR3 covers 15 residues.

V gene TRBV5-5 combines with J gene TRBJ1-1; 7 nucleotides line up with TRBD1. V lost 3 bases to trimming and J lost 8 bases; unmatched junction nucleotides: 7. CDR1 and CDR2 from the germline V gene are SGHKS and YYEKEE (reference sequence). The CDR3 contains 13 residues. The CDR3 sequence is CASSSGTALEAFF. In DNA form, the CDR3 reads TGTGCCAGCAGCTCCGGGACAGCGCTCGAAGCTTTCTTT. Full variable domain (rest looked up from reference TRBV5-5 and TRBJ1-1): DAGVTQSPTHLIKTRGQQVTLRCSPISGHKSVSWYQQVLGQGPQFIFQYYEKEERGRGNFPDRFSARQFPNYSSELNVNALLLGDSALYLCASSSGTALEAFFGQGTRLTVV.

Only one count was recorded for this clonotype. At one of its ends the junction is not consistent with the germline gene, which may arise from a read error. This chain joins TRBV29-1 and TRBJ2-7, with no clear D. Germline values: CDR1 SQVTM, CDR2 ANQGSEA. The CDR3 is 12 amino acids. CDR3 region: CSVVGQTYGQYF. The CDR3 region has the DNA TGCAGCGTTGTCGGGCAGACCTACGGGCAGTACTTC.

There are a few counts of this clonotype. The V call is TRBV28, the J call TRBJ2-5, with TRBD1 matching over 11 bases. The CDR3 is 14 amino acids. J lost 5 bases, V lost 6 bases, and 5 bases had no gene match. In germline, CDR1 is MDHEN, CDR2 SYDVKM. CDR3 loop: CASRRTGGDETQYF. The CDR3 DNA sequence: TGTGCCAGCAGAAGGACAGGGGGCGACGAGACCCAGTACTTC.

V is TRBV28 and J is TRBJ2-3; 8 bases are shared with TRBD1. The CDR3 runs 16 residues. In germline, CDR1 is MDHEN, CDR2 SYDVKM. V was clipped by 5 bases and J by 6 bases; unmatched bases: 13. CDR3 DNA: TGTGCCAGCAGTGTAACCGGGACAGGTCCGACGGATACGCAGTATTTT. This codes for CASSVTGTGPTDTQYF.

The chain has TRBV7-8 and TRBJ2-1; D not certain. With 4 bases removed from V and 9 bases from J, the gap between germline ends came to 13 bases. Germline V gene lookup returns CDR1 SGHVS and CDR2 FQNEAQ. The CDR3 loop spans 13 amino acids. CDR3 in amino acids: CASSSNPDGEQFF. CDR3 bases: TGTGCCAGCAGCTCTAACCCCGATGGTGAGCAGTTCTTC.